Presented here are 29 T cell receptor beta chains from one specimen sequenced in a study of blood T cell repertoires in COVID-19 (TCRdb year 2020). The library was produced with the immunoSEQ multiplex PCR assay. TCRdb mirrors the immuneACCESS table, restricted to in-frame sequences. Some clones are absent from its copies; in checked studies, under half trace to an unresolved V gene, and the reason for the others is unknown. The table for this sample lists roughly 41,000 clones; roughly 84% of them were counted only once. 1.5% to 2% of the sample comes from the top ten. Sequencing input: peripheral blood. These receptors were obtained from a man between 60 and 75 years old with COVID-19, enrolled during active disease.

There are a few counts of this clone. V and J are TRBV7-9 and TRBJ1-6; 9 bases match TRBD1. Trimming at V came to 5 bases and at J to 7 bases, leaving 3 bases not matched to a gene. Germline V gene lookup returns CDR1 SEHNR and CDR2 FQNEAQ (reference sequence). The CDR3 contains 14 residues. CDR3 sequence reads: CASSPGQGNSPLHF. Written as DNA, the CDR3 is TGTGCCAGCAGCCCCGGACAGGGGAATTCACCCCTCCACTTT.

V is TRBV5-4 and J is TRBJ1-6; D remains ambiguous. Deletions cut 5 bases from V and 0 bases from J, with 12 bases between. Germline-derived CDR1 and CDR2 are SGHNT and YYREEE (reference sequence). This CDR3 contains 16 residues. The CDR3 here is CASSPQPSSYNSPLHF. The CDR3 DNA sequence: TGTGCCAGCAGTCCCCAACCCAGCTCCTATAATTCACCCCTCCACTTT.

This clone was detected once. The chain joins TRBV5-1 to TRBJ2-1; D might be TRBD2 (5 bases). The V end was cut by 5 bases, the J end by 2 bases, with 14 bases between. This CDR3 has 15 amino acids. Germline CDR1 is SGHRS and CDR2 is YFSETQ. The CDR3: CASSRLDGAYNEQFF. For the CDR3, the DNA is TGCGCCAGCAGTCGACTGGACGGGGCCTACAATGAGCAGTTCTTC.

V and J are TRBV18 and TRBJ1-1; 9 positions agree with TRBD1. The CDR3 is 16 amino acids. Germline lookup yields CDR1 KGHSH and CDR2 LQKENI. The V segment lost 5 bases and the J segment 4 bases; nucleotides outside the gene matches: 11. The CDR3 nucleotides are TGTGCCAGCTCAACCATTACTACGACAGGGGGCACTGAAGCTTTCTTT. This codes for CASSTITTTGGTEAFF.

The chain employs TRBV10-2 and TRBJ1-5, with D tentatively TRBD1 (6 bases). V was pared by 6 bases and J by 0 bases, with 9 bases between. The germline V gene encodes CDR1 WSHSY and CDR2 SAAADI. The CDR3 runs to 14 residues. CDR3 DNA: TGCGCCAGCAGCCAGGGGTATAGCAATCAGCCCCAGCATTTT. Translating it yields CASSQGYSNQPQHF.

This sequence joins TRBV5-1 and TRBJ2-3; tentative D call: TRBD1 (6 bases). Trimming pared 2 bases from V and 4 bases from J, leaving 8 bases between. CDR1 is SGHRS and CDR2 is YFSETQ in the germline V gene. This CDR3 contains 13 residues. The CDR3 nucleotides read TGCGCCAGCAGCTTACAGGGTTCAGATACGCAGTATTTT. Its translation is CASSLQGSDTQYF.

The chain has TRBV9 and TRBJ1-1; TRBD1 might be the D (5 bases). Germline loops: CDR1 SGDLS, CDR2 YYNGEE. CDR3 length: 14 amino acids. Between the trimmed V and J ends, which lost 0 bases and 0 bases, there was a span of 6 bases. The CDR3: CASSVGDLNTEAFF. The DNA of the CDR3 is TGTGCCAGCAGCGTAGGGGACTTGAACACTGAAGCTTTCTTT.

Regarding this clone: Other DNA sequences in this sample translate to the same CDR3. The chain links TRBV27 to TRBJ1-1; unclear D gene. Germline CDR1 reads MNHEY; CDR2 reads SMNVEV (reference sequence). Trimming stripped 4 bases from V and 6 bases from J, with 12 bases between. This CDR3 is built from 13 residues. CDR3 coding DNA: TGTGCCAGCAGTTCCAGACTCTCTGCTGAAGCTTTCTTT. Encoded protein: CASSSRLSAEAFF.

This clone occurred a few times. The rearrangement joins TRBV2 to TRBJ2-2; 7 nucleotides line up with TRBD1. The CDR3 consists of 15 residues. V shed 1 base, J shed 7 bases, and the junction held 6 bases outside the gene matches. Germline CDR1 SNHLY, CDR2 FYNNEI. DNA for the CDR3: TGTGCCAGCAGTGAAGGCACAGGGGCCTTCGGGGAGCTGTTTTTT. This gives the protein CASSEGTGAFGELFF.

This clone has just one count. The rearrangement uses TRBV7-9 and TRBJ2-1; 8 nucleotides line up with TRBD2. Germline values: CDR1 SEHNR, CDR2 FQNEAQ (reference sequence). This CDR3 is built from 17 residues. Trimming cost V 5 bases and J 0 bases; bases outside gene matches: 9. The chain's CDR3 is CASSPRGGGSSYNEQFF. CDR3 sequence (DNA): TGTGCCAGCAGCCCCAGGGGCGGGGGGAGCTCCTACAATGAGCAGTTCTTC.

V gene TRBV2 combines with J gene TRBJ2-2, with 9 bases matching TRBD1. The J segment lost 6 bases and the V segment lost 8 bases, leaving 4 bases of the junction unmatched. Germline V gives CDR1 SNHLY, CDR2 FYNNEI. The CDR3 runs 13 residues. This chain's CDR3 is CASGTGWAGELFF. The CDR3 nucleotides read TGTGCCAGCGGGACAGGGTGGGCCGGGGAGCTGTTTTTT.

The V and J genes are TRBV9 and TRBJ1-1; D call uncertain. V lost 1 base to trimming and J lost 0 bases, with 4 bases between them. Germline CDR1 SGDLS, CDR2 YYNGEE. The CDR3 is 13 amino acids. The CDR3 DNA reads as TGTGCCAGCAGCGTATACATGAACACTGAAGCTTTCTTT. This translates into CASSVYMNTEAFF.

Only one count was recorded for this clone. This sequence joins TRBV19 and TRBJ1-5; 9 bases map to TRBD1. Germline CDR1 LNHDA, CDR2 SQIVND (reference sequence). The CDR3 extends over 16 amino acids. V shed 4 bases and J 0 bases; nucleotides not matched to a gene: 4. CDR3 coding DNA: TGTGCCAGTAGTACCGGGACAGGGTATAGCAATCAGCCCCAGCATTTT. This codes for CASSTGTGYSNQPQHF. The full variable domain, its missing parts supplied by reference TRBV19 and TRBJ1-5, is DGGITQSPKYLFRKEGQNVTLSCEQNLNHDAMYWYRQDPGQGLRLIYYSQIVNDFQKGDIAEGYSVSREKKESFPLTVTSAQKNPTAFYLCASSTGTGYSNQPQHFGDGTRLSIL.

V usage is TRBV7-2 and J usage is TRBJ1-1; D is ambiguous. Germline assignment: CDR1 SGHTA and CDR2 FQGNSA. This CDR3 comprises 13 residues. V shed 2 bases and J shed 4 bases, with 8 bases lying between them. The chain's CDR3 is CASSLMAGTEAFF. The CDR3 DNA reads as TGTGCCAGCAGCTTAATGGCAGGCACTGAAGCTTTCTTT.

The CDR3 sequence is CASSSDRGYTEAFF. The CDR3, as DNA: TGTGCCAGCAGTTCAGACAGGGGATATACTGAAGCTTTCTTT. The V gene is TRBV6-5, the J gene TRBJ1-1; 8 bases are shared with TRBD1. The CDR3 spans 14 residues. In germline, CDR1 is MNHEY, CDR2 SVGAGI. With V trimmed by 4 bases and J by 5 bases, 6 bases remained unmatched.

This chain joins TRBV5-6 and TRBJ2-5; 7 bases line up with TRBD1. Germline CDR1 is SGHDT and CDR2 is YYEEEE. The CDR3 length is 15 residues. J was trimmed by 3 bases and V by 3 bases; bases with no gene match: 8. In DNA, the CDR3 is TGTGCCAGCAGCTCAGGACAGGTGATTAAAGAGACCCAGTACTTC. Its protein product is CASSSGQVIKETQYF.

This chain connects TRBV4-1 to TRBJ1-5; 8 bases are a match to TRBD1. The CDR3 extends over 16 amino acids. J lost 9 bases, V lost 2 bases, and 12 bases had no gene match. CDR1 and CDR2 (germline): MGHRA, YSYEKL. The CDR3: CASSQTDRDGFRPQHF. CDR3 bases: TGCGCCAGCAGCCAAACGGACAGGGACGGGTTTCGGCCCCAGCATTTT.

The chain links TRBV3-1 (or the pseudogene TRBV3-2) to TRBJ1-1; no clear D. Germline values: CDR1 LGHDT, CDR2 YNNKEL (reference sequence). The ends were cut back, 3 bases at V and 10 bases at J, with 24 bases in the middle. The CDR3 spans 16 residues. CDR3 nucleotides: TGTGCCAGCAGCCACCAGCCGGGGTTCACTCCATCACGAGCTTTCTTT. Protein: CASSHQPGFTPSRAFF.

This chain connects TRBV29-1 to TRBJ2-5, with 11 nucleotides matching TRBD2. J gave up 0 bases and V 6 bases, and 6 bases lay outside the gene matches. CDR1 SQVTM and CDR2 ANQGSEA come from the germline V gene. There are 15 residues in the CDR3. Here the CDR3 reads CSVGGTSGYQETQYF. CDR3 bases: TGCAGCGTCGGCGGGACTAGCGGTTACCAAGAGACCCAGTACTTC.

The chain carries TRBV5-1 and TRBJ2-7; 10 bases are a match to TRBD1. J lost 7 bases, V lost 3 bases, and 7 bases had no gene match. The germline V gene encodes CDR1 SGHRS and CDR2 YFSETQ. The CDR3 sequence is 14 residues long. The CDR3 DNA reads TGCGCCAGCAGCTCCGGGACAGGGGTAGGGGAGCAGTACTTC. This sequence encodes CASSSGTGVGEQYF.

V and J are TRBV30 and TRBJ1-3, with unresolved D. The CDR3 length is 15 residues. Germline CDR1 reads GTSNPN; CDR2 reads SVGIG (reference sequence). The germline V and J ends were trimmed by 0 bases and 7 bases, with 16 bases remaining between them. CDR3 DNA sequence: TGTGCCTGGAGTGTCCAGGCAGGTTGGTCGAACACCATATATTTT. Amino acids: CAWSVQAGWSNTIYF.

The chain has TRBV3-1 (or the pseudogene TRBV3-2) and TRBJ1-1, with 7 bases matching TRBD1. V was clipped by 3 bases and J by 4 bases; unmatched bases: 5. CDR1 and CDR2 (germline): LGHDT, YNNKEL (reference sequence). The CDR3 runs 14 residues. CDR3 bases: TGTGCCAGCAGCCACAGGGACAGCGGCACTGAAGCTTTCTTT. Translated, it gives CASSHRDSGTEAFF.

V and J are TRBV4-1 and TRBJ1-1; D gene uncertain. The CDR3 length is 16 residues. Germline loops: CDR1 MGHRA, CDR2 YSYEKL. The V end lost 0 bases, the J end lost 4 bases, and 15 bases lay between the germline ends. Here the CDR3 DNA reads TGCGCCAGCAGCCAAGATGGCTCCTCCCGAGGCACTGAAGCTTTCTTT. This encodes CASSQDGSSRGTEAFF.

This chain connects TRBV9 to TRBJ1-2; 8 positions match TRBD1. This CDR3 region has 14 residues. CDR1 and CDR2 (germline): SGDLS, YYNGEE. V dropped 5 bases and J dropped 7; count of bases not matched to a gene: 10. Written as DNA, the CDR3 is TGTGCCAGCAGTCGCGAGGACAGGGAAAGTGGCTACACCTTC. It is translated as CASSREDRESGYTF.

This clone was counted a single time. V gene TRBV6-5 combines with J gene TRBJ1-1, with TRBD1 identical over 8 bases. Germline CDR1 MNHEY, CDR2 SVGAGI. The trim removed 4 bases at V and 4 bases at J, leaving 2 bases unmatched. The CDR3 loop spans 13 amino acids. The DNA for the CDR3 is TGTGCCAGCAGTTTTACAGGGGGCACTGAAGCTTTCTTT. This encodes CASSFTGGTEAFF.

The chain combines TRBV28 with TRBJ1-3; TRBD1 might be the D (6 bases). This CDR3 spans 14 amino acids. Germline assignment: CDR1 MDHEN and CDR2 SYDVKM. The V end was cut by 8 bases, the J end by 2 bases, with 13 bases between. The CDR3 loop is CASLRRTAGNTIYF. CDR3 nucleotides: TGTGCCAGCCTCCGTCGGACAGCTGGAAACACCATATATTTT.

The chain joins TRBV6-5 to TRBJ2-1, with 7 bases fitting TRBD2. CDR1 and CDR2 (germline): MNHEY, SVGAGI. J lost 9 bases, V lost 7 bases, and 12 bases had no gene match. The CDR3 consists of 14 residues. CDR3 region: CASTRASGGGEQFF. The CDR3 bases are TGTGCCAGCACGCGGGCTAGCGGAGGAGGTGAGCAGTTCTTC.

This clone was seen only once. The chain has TRBV10-3 and TRBJ1-1, with D possibly matching TRBD1 (6 bases). Germline loops: CDR1 ENHRY, CDR2 SYGVKD. Deletions cut 4 bases from V and 5 bases from J, with 23 bases between. The CDR3 is made up of 17 amino acids. The CDR3 DNA follows: TGTGCCATCAGTGCGGTCGGATATCGGGGGGCTAGTACTGAAGCTTTCTTT. This encodes CAISAVGYRGASTEAFF.

The rearrangement links TRBV5-1 to TRBJ2-5, with 7 bases matching TRBD2. Germline V gene lookup returns CDR1 SGHRS and CDR2 YFSETQ. The CDR3 extends over 15 amino acids. J was trimmed by 3 bases and V by 1 base; bases with no gene match: 6. As DNA, the CDR3 is TGCGCCAGCAGCTTGACTGGGAGGGCTGAAGAGACCCAGTACTTC. Translation: CASSLTGRAEETQYF.